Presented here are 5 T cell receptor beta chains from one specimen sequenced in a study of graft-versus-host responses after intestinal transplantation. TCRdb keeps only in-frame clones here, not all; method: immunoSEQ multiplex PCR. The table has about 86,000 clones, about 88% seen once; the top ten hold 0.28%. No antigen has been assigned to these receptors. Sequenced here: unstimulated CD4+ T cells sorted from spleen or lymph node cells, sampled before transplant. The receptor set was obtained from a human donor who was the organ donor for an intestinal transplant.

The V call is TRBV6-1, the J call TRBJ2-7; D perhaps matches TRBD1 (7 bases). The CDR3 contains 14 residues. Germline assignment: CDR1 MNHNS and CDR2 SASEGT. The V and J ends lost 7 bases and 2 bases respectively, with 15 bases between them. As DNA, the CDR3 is TGTGCCAGCAACTGGGGGGACAGTCCCTACGAGCAGTACTTC. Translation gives CASNWGDSPYEQYF.

The CDR3 sequence: CASSFYRDLGWRGSNEQYF. The CDR3 nucleotides read TGTGCCAGCAGCTTTTACCGGGACTTGGGTTGGAGGGGCTCAAACGAGCAGTACTTC. The rearrangement uses TRBV11-2 and TRBJ2-7, with D possibly matching TRBD2 (6 bases). The CDR3 is 19 residues long. In germline, CDR1 is SGHAT, CDR2 FQNNGV. The V end lost 3 bases, the J end lost 5 bases, and 29 bases lay between the germline ends.

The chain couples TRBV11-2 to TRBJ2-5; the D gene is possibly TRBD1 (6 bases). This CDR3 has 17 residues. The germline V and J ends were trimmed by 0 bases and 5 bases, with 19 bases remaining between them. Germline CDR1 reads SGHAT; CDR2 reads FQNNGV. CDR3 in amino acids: CASSLDRWRQGMETQYF. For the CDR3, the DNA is TGTGCCAGCAGCTTAGATCGTTGGAGGCAGGGGATGGAGACCCAGTACTTC.

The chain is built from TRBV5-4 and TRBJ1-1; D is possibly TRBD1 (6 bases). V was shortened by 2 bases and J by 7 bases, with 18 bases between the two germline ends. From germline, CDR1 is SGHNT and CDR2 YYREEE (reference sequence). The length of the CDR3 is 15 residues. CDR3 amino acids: CASSFFQGRGREAFF. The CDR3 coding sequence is TGTGCCAGCAGCTTTTTCCAGGGGAGAGGGCGTGAAGCTTTCTTT.

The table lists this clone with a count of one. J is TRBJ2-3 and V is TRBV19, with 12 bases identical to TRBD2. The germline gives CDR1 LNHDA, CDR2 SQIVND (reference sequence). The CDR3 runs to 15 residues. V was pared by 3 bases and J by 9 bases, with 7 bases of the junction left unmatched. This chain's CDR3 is CASSMPGTSGSTQYF. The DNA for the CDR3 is TGTGCCAGTAGTATGCCAGGGACTAGCGGGTCCACGCAGTATTTT.